Listed below are T cell receptor beta chains from one sample, sequenced in a study of memory CD4+ T cells and cytomegalovirus serostatus. TCRdb's table, derived via immunoSEQ multiplex PCR, lists solely in-frame clones and lacks some. This sample has 25,000 to 30,000 clones; about three quarters occur once, and the top ten carry 1.1%. The sample was memory CD4+ T cells from blood. The receptors shown here come from an adult in good health and CMV-seronegative. The CDR3 runs from the conserved cysteine through the conserved F or W. D genes are given only for firm matches. Size is stated for part of the rows, as once, few or many counts, or as a class when the clone is expanded.

J gene: TRBJ2-6; CDR3 length: 18; D gene: TRBD1; clone size: .; V gene: TRBV5-6; CDR3 protein: CASSRTGKGSSGANVLTF; CDR3 DNA: TGTGCCAGCAGCCGGACAGGGAAAGGAAGCTCTGGGGCCAACGTCCTGACTTTC
J gene: TRBJ2-7; CDR3 length: 13; D gene: .; clone size: .; V gene: TRBV6-5; CDR3 protein: CASSYLTGYEQYF; CDR3 DNA: TGTGCCAGCAGTTACCTGACAGGTTACGAGCAGTACTTC
J gene: TRBJ2-1; CDR3 length: 11; D gene: .; clone size: .; V gene: TRBV29-1; CDR3 protein: CSVDSYNEQFF; CDR3 DNA: TGCAGCGTTGACAGCTACAATGAGCAGTTCTTC
J gene: TRBJ2-3; CDR3 length: 14; D gene: .; clone size: .; V gene: TRBV9; CDR3 protein: CASSVLPTTSTQYF; CDR3 DNA: TGTGCCAGCAGCGTCCTCCCAACCACGAGTACGCAGTATTTT
J gene: TRBJ2-7; CDR3 length: 14; D gene: .; clone size: .; V gene: TRBV6-5; CDR3 protein: CATTPQRGSYEQYF; CDR3 DNA: TGTGCCACAACTCCTCAAAGGGGATCCTACGAGCAGTACTTC
J gene: TRBJ2-2; CDR3 length: 13; D gene: .; clone size: .; V gene: TRBV30; CDR3 protein: CACQKQGGGELFF; CDR3 DNA: TGTGCCTGTCAAAAGCAGGGGGGCGGGGAGCTGTTTTTT
J gene: TRBJ1-2; CDR3 length: 12; D gene: .; clone size: few; V gene: TRBV28; CDR3 protein: CATVTGSYGYTF; CDR3 DNA: TGTGCCACCGTAACAGGGAGCTATGGCTACACCTTC
J gene: TRBJ2-7; CDR3 length: 14; D gene: TRBD2; clone size: .; V gene: TRBV6-1; CDR3 protein: CASSDGGRAWEQYF; CDR3 DNA: TGTGCCAGCAGTGATGGCGGGAGGGCCTGGGAGCAGTACTTC
J gene: TRBJ2-1; CDR3 length: 14; D gene: .; clone size: .; V gene: TRBV29-1; CDR3 protein: CSVLRVSMDNEQFF; CDR3 DNA: TGCAGCGTCTTAAGGGTTTCTATGGACAATGAGCAGTTCTTC
J gene: TRBJ1-1; CDR3 length: 13; D gene: .; clone size: .; V gene: TRBV7-9; CDR3 protein: CASSWALNTEAFF; CDR3 DNA: TGTGCCAGCAGCTGGGCTTTGAACACTGAAGCTTTCTTT
J gene: TRBJ1-2; CDR3 length: 14; D gene: .; clone size: .; V gene: TRBV6-1; CDR3 protein: CASRERWQNYGYTF; CDR3 DNA: TGTGCCAGCAGAGAAAGATGGCAGAACTATGGCTACACCTTC
J gene: TRBJ1-6; CDR3 length: 15; D gene: .; clone size: .; V gene: TRBV4-1; CDR3 protein: CASSQRKQVNSPLHF; CDR3 DNA: TGCGCCAGCAGCCAACGAAAACAGGTCAATTCACCCCTCCACTTT
J gene: TRBJ2-3; CDR3 length: 12; D gene: .; clone size: .; V gene: TRBV4-3; CDR3 protein: CASRGYTDTQYF; CDR3 DNA: TGCGCCAGTAGGGGCTACACAGATACGCAGTATTTT
J gene: TRBJ2-7; CDR3 length: 14; D gene: TRBD1; clone size: .; V gene: TRBV11-2; CDR3 protein: CASSSTGGAYEQYF; CDR3 DNA: TGTGCCAGCAGCTCGACAGGGGGGGCCTACGAGCAGTACTTC
J gene: TRBJ1-5; CDR3 length: 17; D gene: .; clone size: .; V gene: TRBV19; CDR3 protein: CASSILFGGLSNQPQHF; CDR3 DNA: TGTGCCAGTAGTATCCTTTTCGGAGGTCTTAGCAATCAGCCCCAGCATTTT
J gene: TRBJ1-1; CDR3 length: 13; D gene: TRBD1; clone size: .; V gene: TRBV30; CDR3 protein: CAWSERTGSEAFF; CDR3 DNA: TGTGCCTGGAGTGAAAGGACAGGGTCTGAAGCTTTCTTT
J gene: TRBJ2-7; CDR3 length: 15; D gene: .; clone size: .; V gene: TRBV6-5; CDR3 protein: CASSTPQTFGHEQYF; CDR3 DNA: TGTGCCAGCAGTACACCGCAGACTTTCGGGCACGAGCAGTACTTC
J gene: TRBJ1-5; CDR3 length: 16; D gene: .; clone size: .; V gene: TRBV11-2; CDR3 protein: CASSLDGGVSNQPQHF; CDR3 DNA: TGTGCCAGCAGCTTAGATGGCGGGGTTAGCAATCAGCCCCAGCATTTT
J gene: TRBJ1-5; CDR3 length: 15; D gene: .; clone size: .; V gene: TRBV2; CDR3 protein: CASRGTGINNQPQHF; CDR3 DNA: TGTGCCAGCAGGGGAACAGGGATAAACAATCAGCCCCAGCATTTT
J gene: TRBJ2-7; CDR3 length: 14; D gene: .; clone size: .; V gene: TRBV5-5; CDR3 protein: CASSLKGRPGEQYF; CDR3 DNA: TGTGCCAGCAGCTTGAAGGGACGGCCGGGAGAGCAGTACTTC
J gene: TRBJ1-2; CDR3 length: 13; D gene: .; clone size: .; V gene: TRBV7-2; CDR3 protein: CASSLVGGYGYTF; CDR3 DNA: TGTGCCAGCAGCTTAGTAGGGGGCTATGGCTACACCTTC
J gene: TRBJ2-3; CDR3 length: 13; D gene: .; clone size: .; V gene: TRBV7-2; CDR3 protein: CASSPPAPDTQYF; CDR3 DNA: TGTGCCAGCAGCCCCCCGGCCCCAGATACGCAGTATTTT
J gene: TRBJ2-1; CDR3 length: 17; D gene: .; clone size: .; V gene: TRBV9; CDR3 protein: CASSVGSSPYSYNEQFF; CDR3 DNA: TGTGCCAGCAGCGTAGGTTCTAGCCCGTACTCCTACAATGAGCAGTTCTTC